A selection of T cell receptor beta chains follows, all from one sample in a study of blood T cell repertoires in COVID-19. TCRdb keeps only in-frame clones here, not all; method: immunoSEQ multiplex PCR. Here the sample spans about 62,000 clones, 85% to 90% being singletons. The sample consisted of peripheral blood. These receptors were taken from a woman aged 60-75 years with COVID-19, enrolled during active disease. CDR3s include the opening cysteine and the closing phenylalanine or tryptophan. Each record gives: CDR3 length, J gene, clone size, V gene, D gene, CDR3 DNA, CDR3 protein. A D gene is named only where the DNA matches it firmly. Clone size is shown for a subset of rows, as once, few, many or a class of expanded clone.

>15|TRBJ2-7|.|TRBV4-2|TRBD2
TGTGCCAGCAGCTTCCCGGGACTAGTCACCTACGAGCAGTACTTC
CASSFPGLVTYEQYF
>16|TRBJ1-5|.|TRBV7-8|.
TGTGCCAGCAGCTCAAGAGCGGGGGATAGCAATCAGCCCCAGCATTTT
CASSSRAGDSNQPQHF
>13|TRBJ1-1|.|TRBV10-3|TRBD1
TGTGCCATCAGAGACAGGGGCGAGGGTGAAGCTTTCTTT
CAIRDRGEGEAFF
>14|TRBJ2-2|few|TRBV6-5|TRBD2
TGTGCCAGCAGGACTAGCGGGAGTACCGGGGAGCTGTTTTTT
CASRTSGSTGELFF
>15|TRBJ2-1|.|TRBV13|TRBD1
TGTGCCAGCAGCAGAGCAAGGGACAGCCACAATGAGCAGTTCTTC
CASSRARDSHNEQFF
>14|TRBJ2-1|.|TRBV7-2|.
TGTGCCAGCAGCCAGGACTATGGTCACAATGAGCAGTTCTTC
CASSQDYGHNEQFF
>15|TRBJ2-5|.|TRBV4-3|TRBD2
TGCGCCAGCAGCCCAATAGCGGGAGGGGTAGAGACCCAGTACTTC
CASSPIAGGVETQYF
>12|TRBJ1-2|few|TRBV29-1|TRBD1
TGCAGCGCTCAGACAGGGGCCTATGGCTACACCTTC
CSAQTGAYGYTF
>15|TRBJ2-3|.|TRBV24-1|TRBD2
TGTGCCACCAGTGATTGGGGCGGGAGGCTGGATACGCAGTATTTT
CATSDWGGRLDTQYF
>16|TRBJ2-1|.|TRBV28|TRBD1
TGTGCCAGCACTAGACAGGGGGCAGGTTTTGGCAATGAGCAGTTCTTC
CASTRQGAGFGNEQFF
>14|TRBJ2-3|.|TRBV28|TRBD1
TGTGCCAGCAGTGTATATGAGGGGGCAGAGACGCAGTATTTT
CASSVYEGAETQYF
>12|TRBJ1-5|once|TRBV6-1|TRBD1
TGTGCCAGCAGCCAGGGGGCTAACGTCCAGCATTTT
CASSQGANVQHF
>15|TRBJ2-5|.|TRBV12-5|TRBD1
TGTGCTAGTGGTCAAGGACAGGGGCTCCAAGAGACCCAGTACTTC
CASGQGQGLQETQYF
>15|TRBJ1-4|few|TRBV9|.
TGTGCCAGCAGCTTGATGCCGGCAACTAATGAAAAACTGTTTTTT
CASSLMPATNEKLFF
>16|TRBJ1-5|.|TRBV27|TRBD1
TGTGCCAGCAGTTTCCTCCCGACAGGGGAAGATCAGCCCCAGCATTTT
CASSFLPTGEDQPQHF
>13|TRBJ1-2|.|TRBV6-2/TRBV6-3|.
TGTGCCAGCACCCCGGGCGGGGGTGGCGGCTACACCTTC
CASTPGGGGGYTF
>16|TRBJ2-1|.|TRBV29-1|.
TGCAGCGTTGAAGATCTGCTCGGGAGCTCCTACAATGAGCAGTTCTTC
CSVEDLLGSSYNEQFF
>12|TRBJ2-7|.|TRBV6-2/TRBV6-3|.
TGTGCCAGCAGTTACTCGGGGCGCGAGCAGTACTTC
CASSYSGREQYF
>15|TRBJ1-2|.|TRBV24-1|.
TGTGCCACCAGTGACCCAGGGAGGGAGGGACTCGGCTACACCTTC
CATSDPGREGLGYTF
>14|TRBJ1-5|.|TRBV28|.
TGTGCCAGCTTTGGTGAGGTGGGCAATCAGCCCCAGCATTTT
CASFGEVGNQPQHF
>15|TRBJ2-5|once|TRBV11-1|.
TGTGCCAGCAGTTCCGGGACTCAGAGGCGAGAGACCCAGTACTTC
CASSSGTQRRETQYF
>16|TRBJ2-7|.|TRBV7-8|.
TGTGCCAGCAGCTTAGAAGCGCTGCACATCTCCTACGAGCAGTACTTC
CASSLEALHISYEQYF
>12|TRBJ2-3|once|TRBV5-6|TRBD1
TGTGCCAGCAGCCGACCGGGACAGGGGGTGTATTTT
CASSRPGQGVYF
>18|TRBJ2-7|.|TRBV6-6|TRBD2
TGTGCCAGCAGTCACCTCGGGACTAGCGGGAGTATGGATTACGAGCAGTACTTC
CASSHLGTSGSMDYEQYF
>14|TRBJ1-2|.|TRBV18|.
TGTGCCAGCTCTCCGGCACCCCGGGGGGTAGGCTACACCTTC
CASSPAPRGVGYTF
>14|TRBJ1-1|.|TRBV7-9|.
TGTGCCAGCAGGCTAGGACAGCCGAACACTGAAGCTTTCTTT
CASRLGQPNTEAFF
>14|TRBJ2-7|few|TRBV20-1|.
TGCAGTGCTAGTGCGGAGGGGGCTCCCTACGAGCAGTACTTC
CSASAEGAPYEQYF
>16|TRBJ2-7|.|TRBV9|.
TGTGCCAGCAGCGTAGGGGCAGGCTTTGACTCCTACGAGCAGTACTTC
CASSVGAGFDSYEQYF
>14|TRBJ2-7|.|TRBV19|TRBD1
TGTGCCAGTAGTGAGGGACAGGGGAGGGACGAGCAGTACTTC
CASSEGQGRDEQYF
>15|TRBJ2-5|.|TRBV2|TRBD2
TGTGCCAGCGAGTCGACTAGCGGGAGGGGAGAGACCCAGTACTTC
CASESTSGRGETQYF
>19|TRBJ1-1|.|TRBV9|TRBD1
TGTGCCAGCAGCGTAGCCGGTGGGGACAGGGGTATTCAGGACACTGAAGCTTTCTTT
CASSVAGGDRGIQDTEAFF
>14|TRBJ1-5|.|TRBV7-9|.
TGTGCCAGCAGCCCTGACGACAGGACTCAGCCCCAGCATTTT
CASSPDDRTQPQHF
>16|TRBJ2-6|.|TRBV29-1|TRBD1
TGCAGCACCTCCGGGACAGGGGCGACTGGGGCCAACGTCCTGACTTTC
CSTSGTGATGANVLTF
>15|TRBJ1-5|.|TRBV28|.
TGTGCCAGCAGTGTACTCAGGGGAGGGTATCAGCCCCAGCATTTT
CASSVLRGGYQPQHF
>14|TRBJ2-7|.|TRBV6-1|.
TGTGCCAGCAGTGAAGCACAGGACGGCTACGAGCAGTACTTC
CASSEAQDGYEQYF
>15|TRBJ2-5|.|TRBV28|.
TGTGCCAGCAGCCTCCGGGGGTCAGTATCCGAGACCCAGTACTTC
CASSLRGSVSETQYF
>15|TRBJ1-1|.|TRBV5-4|TRBD1
TGTGCCAGCAGCCGAGCGGGACAGGGGGACACTGAAGCTTTCTTT
CASSRAGQGDTEAFF
>14|TRBJ1-2|.|TRBV27|.
TGTGCCAGCAGTTCGATGGGGGCAAGCTATGGCTACACCTTC
CASSSMGASYGYTF
>15|TRBJ2-1|.|TRBV4-1|.
TGCGCCAGCAGCCCCCAAGGCGGGTCCTACAATGAGCAGTTCTTC
CASSPQGGSYNEQFF
>16|TRBJ1-6|.|TRBV12-2|.
TGTGCAAGTCGCCGCTCCACCGGGACAGCGGATTCACCCCTCCACTTT
CASRRSTGTADSPLHF
>15|TRBJ1-1|.|TRBV9|.
TGTGCCAGCAGCCCAGAGGGACTTAAGAACACTGAAGCTTTCTTT
CASSPEGLKNTEAFF